Reported below is one T cell receptor beta chain. The data derive from a study of blood T cell dynamics during melanoma immunotherapy. Regarding time point: pre-treatment baseline. Method: immunoSEQ multiplex PCR; TCRdb's copy keeps in-frame clones and lacks some. Here the sample spans tens of thousands of clones, nearly 90% being singletons. Here the sequenced sample was blood, taken from a patient treated with checkpoint blockade. This clonotype originated in a human donor with melanoma.

The CDR3 nucleotides are TGTGCCAGCTCGACAGGGAACACAGATACGCAGTATTTT. Translated, it gives CASSTGNTDTQYF. The chain employs TRBV18 and TRBJ2-3; 7 bases are a match to TRBD1. The length of the CDR3 is 13 residues. V trimming: 6 bases; J trimming: 2 bases; junction bases outside the gene matches: 2. CDR1 and CDR2 (germline): KGHSH, LQKENI. The variable domain in full, completed from reference TRBV18 and TRBJ2-3, reads NAGVMQNPRHLVRRRGQEARLRCSPMKGHSHVYWYRQLPEEGLKFMVYLQKENIIDESGMPKERFSAEFPKEGPSILRIQQVVRGDSAAYFCASSTGNTDTQYFGPGTRLTVL.